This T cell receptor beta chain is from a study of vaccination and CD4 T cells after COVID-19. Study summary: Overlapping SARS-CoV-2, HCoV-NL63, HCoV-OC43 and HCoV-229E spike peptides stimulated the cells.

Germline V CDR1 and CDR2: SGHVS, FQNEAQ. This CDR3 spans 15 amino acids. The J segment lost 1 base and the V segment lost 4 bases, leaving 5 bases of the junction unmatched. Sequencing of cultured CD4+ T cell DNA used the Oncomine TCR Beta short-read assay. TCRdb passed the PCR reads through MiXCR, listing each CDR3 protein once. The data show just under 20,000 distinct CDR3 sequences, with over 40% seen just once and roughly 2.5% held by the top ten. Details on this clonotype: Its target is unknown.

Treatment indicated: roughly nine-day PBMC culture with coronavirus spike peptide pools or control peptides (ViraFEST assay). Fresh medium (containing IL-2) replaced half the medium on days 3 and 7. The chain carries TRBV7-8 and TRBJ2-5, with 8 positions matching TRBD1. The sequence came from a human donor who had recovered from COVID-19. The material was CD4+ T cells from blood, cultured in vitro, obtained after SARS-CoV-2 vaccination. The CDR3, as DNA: TGTGCCAGCAGCTCCCCTGGGACAGGCCAAGAGACCCAGTACTTC. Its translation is CASSSPGTGQETQYF.